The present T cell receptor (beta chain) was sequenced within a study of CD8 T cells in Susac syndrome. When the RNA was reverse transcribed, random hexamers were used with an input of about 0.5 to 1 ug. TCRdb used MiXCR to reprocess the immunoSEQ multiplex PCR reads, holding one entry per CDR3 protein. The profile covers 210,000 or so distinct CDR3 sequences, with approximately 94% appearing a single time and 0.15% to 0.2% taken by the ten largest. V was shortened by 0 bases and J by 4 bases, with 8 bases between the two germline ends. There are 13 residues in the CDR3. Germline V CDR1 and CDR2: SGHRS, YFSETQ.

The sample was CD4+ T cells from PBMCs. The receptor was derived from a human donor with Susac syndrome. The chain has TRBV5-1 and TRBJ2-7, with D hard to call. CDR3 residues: CASSLEQFYEQYF. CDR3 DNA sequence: TGCGCCAGCAGCTTGGAACAGTTTTACGAGCAGTACTTC. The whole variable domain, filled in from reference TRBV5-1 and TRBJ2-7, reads KAGVTQTPRYLIKTRGQQVTLSCSPISGHRSVSWYQQTPGQGLQFLFEYFSETQRNKGNFPGRFSGRQFSNSRSEMNVSTLELGDSALYLCASSLEQFYEQYFGPGTRLTVT.